Below, one T cell receptor (beta chain) is given with its context. Its antigen specificity is not known. Qualities for individual bases were not recorded, and no much larger clone is one base off. Including cysteine and phenylalanine, the CDR3 has 12 amino acids. Left in the record is the CDR3 DNA by itself, 36 bases read in frame from the first base. Unmatched junction bases come to 1, with V trimmed by 5 bases and J by 3 bases. CDR1 and CDR2, looked up from the germline V gene (reference sequence), are SEHNR and FQNEAQ. The entry originates in a study of blood T cell repertoires in COVID-19 (dated by TCRdb to 2019 to 2021). Study-level background: Samples from collaborators originated in the United States, Italy and Spain and spanned both the acute and convalescent phases of COVID-19. The prospective study material was composed of cDNA or gDNA derived from T cells, B-cell-depleted T cells, or PBMCs. Subjects who had been exposed to COVID-19, were actively infected with it, or had recovered from it provided the deeply sampled blood TCRbeta repertoires that made up the dataset. The repertoires were made available in a free public database intended to serve as a resource for research on the immune response to SARS-CoV-2. The samples were drawn from the first 160 participants of the ongoing ImmuneRACE study and from 1,254 subjects provided by 6 global collaborators. A de-identified subject ID, COVID-19 status, age in years and sex were almost always included in the sample metadata. Where available, HLA class I and class II types were taken from metadata supplied by the sample provider and were not determined by assay-based typing. The paper as a whole reports these results and caveats: Clinical and demographic metadata were provided uncurated, with the amount varying by source and participant.

At one collaborating source in Seattle, patients were enrolled during active infection and were followed longitudinally through the course of disease. The collaborating institutions used their own protocols to collect whole blood in K2EDTA tubes. For TCRbeta analysis, collaborator samples were shipped as frozen whole blood, as isolated PBMCs, or as DNA extracted from either sample type. TCRbeta CDR3 regions were amplified from genomic DNA using the immunoSEQ Assay, a bias-controlled multiplex PCR. For the original study's pipeline: The number of nucleated cells in each sample was estimated from the amplification of reference gene primers within the assay. Sequence reads were collapsed and filtered to measure the absolute abundance of every unique TCRbeta CDR3 rearrangement. For each sample, productive Simpson clonality was calculated by taking the square root of Simpson's diversity index across productive rearrangements. TCRdb took this table from immuneACCESS and kept in-frame rearrangements with V and J called. Such tables lack part of the clones; where checked against another copy, unresolved V genes explain under half of the gap, and the rest is unexplained. V and J calls and clone size come straight from that table; D and trimming were deduced from the DNA. The sample table lists about 290,000 clones, approximately 89% of them with a count of one. The top ten clonotypes cover 11% of the sample.

This receptor was identified in a woman aged 25 to 39 with COVID-19, enrolled during active disease. Input material: peripheral blood. Rearrangement joined TRBV7-9 to TRBJ2-7; the junction holds 7 bases that match TRBD1. The CDR3 protein: CASSRTGYEQYF. The sequence in DNA is TGTGCCAGCAGCCGGACAGGCTACGAGCAGTACTTC.